These 5 T cell receptor beta chains originate from one sample sequenced in a study of T cell responses to AZD1222 COVID-19 vaccine. Generated by immunoSEQ multiplex PCR, the TCRdb table keeps only in-frame clones and is missing some. The repertoire holds 150,000 or so clones, with about 87% as singletons. The sample was peripheral blood, taken on day 0 of AZD1222 vaccination. The receptor set was obtained from an adult in good health.

This clone is deemed medium-sized. The chain combines TRBV12-3 or TRBV12-4 with TRBJ1-2; weak D call: TRBD1 (5 bases). The V and J ends lost 3 bases and 7 bases respectively, with 9 bases between them. The CDR3 covers 12 residues. The CDR3 is CASSFATGGYTF. The CDR3 DNA sequence: TGTGCCAGCAGTTTCGCCACAGGTGGCTACACCTTC.

The rearrangement uses TRBV7-2 and TRBJ2-4; TRBD1 matches at 7 bases. This CDR3 comprises 14 residues. V was pared by 5 bases and J by 7 bases, with 8 bases of the junction left unmatched. The germline CDR1 and CDR2 sequences are SGHTA and FQGNSA. The CDR3: CASSARQGRNIQYF. The CDR3 nucleotides read TGTGCCAGCAGCGCGAGACAGGGTAGGAACATTCAGTACTTC.

With regard to this clone: This same CDR3 is encoded by further DNA sequences in the sample. The chain is built from TRBV9 and TRBJ2-3; 7 bases map to TRBD2. Germline loops: CDR1 SGDLS, CDR2 YYNGEE. V dropped 0 bases and J dropped 3; count of bases not matched to a gene: 4. This CDR3 has 15 residues. CDR3: CASSVGWGGTDTQYF. The CDR3 DNA reads as TGTGCCAGCAGCGTAGGTTGGGGAGGGACAGATACGCAGTATTTT. The full variable domain, its missing parts supplied by reference TRBV9 and TRBJ2-3, is DSGVTQTPKHLITATGQRVTLRCSPRSGDLSVYWYQQSLDQGLQFLIQYYNGEERAKGNILERFSAQQFPDLHSELNLSSLELGDSALYFCASSVGWGGTDTQYFGPGTRLTVL.

A single count supports this clone. The rearrangement links TRBV5-4 to TRBJ2-7; D is possibly TRBD1 (5 bases). Germline V gene lookup returns CDR1 SGHNT and CDR2 YYREEE (reference sequence). The CDR3 covers 14 residues. V lost 8 bases and J 1 base, leaving 16 bases between the germline ends. The CDR3 coding sequence is TGTGCCAGTTCTCAGGGCAGCCATTCCTACGAGCAGTACTTC. Translated, it gives CASSQGSHSYEQYF. Drawing the rest from reference TRBV5-4 and TRBJ2-7, the complete variable domain is ETGVTQSPTHLIKTRGQQVTLRCSSQSGHNTVSWYQQALGQGPQFIFQYYREEENGRGNFPPRFSGLQFPNYSSELNVNALELDDSALYLCASSQGSHSYEQYFGPGTRLTVT.

This clone was counted a single time. The chain joins TRBV18 to TRBJ2-1; 7 bases map to TRBD2. Per germline, CDR1 KGHSH and CDR2 LQKENI. The CDR3 runs 12 residues. The J segment lost 14 bases and the V segment lost 3 bases, leaving 7 bases of the junction unmatched. For the CDR3, the DNA is TGTGCCAGCTCACCGACTAGCCGCGATGAGTTCTTC. Its translation is CASSPTSRDEFF.